The clone carrying this T cell receptor (beta chain) has ten or more counts. No treatment had been given to any patient before thyroid surgery. These data come from a study of metastatic and nonmetastatic thyroid tumors. Overall study context: Malignant and benign thyroid patients had repertoires compared in peripheral blood and tumor or nodule tissue.

Germline V gives CDR1 MNHEY, CDR2 SVGAGI. The CDR3 extends over 16 amino acids. Trimming shortened V by 0 bases and J by 0 bases, and 9 bases separated the two germline ends. In the original workflow: Built for papillary thyroid cancer, a distant-metastasis classifier drew on CDR3 differences across clinicopathological groups. TCRdb re-analyzed the PCR reads using MiXCR. TCRdb's processing, not the authors', yielded these V and J calls. This sample has about 35,000 clones, with 15% to 20% found just once. This TCR was recovered from a female donor with papillary thyroid cancer or a benign thyroid nodule (not recorded which). Some clones in this sample may be carry-over from other donors' samples. What was sequenced was blood. This chain joins TRBV6-5 and TRBJ1-3, with no clear D. The CDR3 DNA is TGTGCCAGCAGTTACTCGGCGGTCAGCTCTGGAAACACCATATATTTT. Translating gives CASSYSAVSSGNTIYF.